The 18 T cell receptor beta chains below all came from one sample that was sequenced in a study of T cells in women clearing cervical HPV infection (dated by TCRdb to 2016 to 2019). The library was made by the immunoSEQ multiplex PCR assay. The clones in this table, taken by TCRdb from immuneACCESS, are in-frame only. Not every clone is retained; where verified, under half of the shortfall comes from an unresolved V gene, and the cause of the rest is unknown. The table for this sample shows about 26,000 clones. The ten biggest clones cover roughly 11% of the sample. Sequenced material: blood buffy coat. The receptors shown here come from a woman between 18 and 75 years old with a cervical HPV16 infection that either progressed to CIN3+ or cleared (not recorded which).

A remark on this clone: Read sequence stops 3 residues before the CDR3 end, and the germline J gene provides the missing end. The rearrangement links TRBV19 to TRBJ2-3; D not resolved. CDR3 length equals 13 residues. Germline assignment: CDR1 LNHDA and CDR2 SQIVND (reference sequence). The CDR3 bases that were read are TGTGCCAGTAGTATTGGCAGGAAAGAGACG. This codes for CASSIGRKET. The entire CDR3 is CASSIGRKETQYF.

With regard to this clone: The read terminates 3 residues before the CDR3 end, so the remaining end is supplied by the germline J gene. V gene TRBV5-5 combines with J gene TRBJ2-2, with 7 bases lining up with TRBD1. CDR1 and CDR2 from the germline V gene are SGHKS and YYEKEE (reference sequence). The CDR3 runs 13 residues. The CDR3 DNA, read in part, is TGTGCCAGCAGCAGGGGACAGAGTGAAAAG. It specifies CASSRGQSEK. The full CDR3 protein is CASSRGQSEKLFF.

For this clone: From the germline J gene comes the end of the CDR3, since the read stops 3 residues before it. The rearrangement uses TRBV30 and TRBJ1-4; perhaps TRBD1 as D (6 bases). The germline CDR1 and CDR2 sequences are GTSNPN and SVGIG (reference sequence). CDR3 length: 14 residues. The V gene lost 3 bases and the J gene lost 8 bases, with 16 bases spanning the gap. The CDR3 is CAWSPGGAREKLFF. The sequenced CDR3 bases are TGTGCCTGGAGCCCGGGGGGGGCCCGGGAAAAA. Filled out from reference TRBV30 and TRBJ1-4, the complete variable domain reads SQTIHQWPATLVQPVGSPLSLECTVEGTSNPNLYWYRQAAGRGLQLLFYSVGIGQISSEVPQNLSASRPQDRQFILSSKKLLLSDSGFYLCAWSPGGAREKLFFGSGTQLSVL.

For this clone: The read terminates 3 residues ahead of where the CDR3 ends, so the germline J gene completes it. The J gene is TRBJ2-3, the V gene TRBV7-7, with D maybe TRBD1 (6 bases). Germline V CDR1 and CDR2: SSHAT, FNYEAQ (reference sequence). The CDR3 is 12 amino acids. The part of the CDR3 DNA that was read is TGTGCCAGCAGCATGGGATCAGGGGCG. Its protein product is CASSMGSGA. The CDR3, in full, reads CASSMGSGAQYF. The entire variable domain, with the rest obtained from reference TRBV7-7 and TRBJ2-3, is as follows: GAGVSQSPRYKVTKRGQDVTLRCDPISSHATLYWYQQALGQGPEFLTYFNYEAQPDKSGLPSDRFSAERPEGSISTLTIQRTEQRDSAMYRCASSMGSGAQYFGPGTRLTVL.

In the case of this clone: The observed sequence ends 3 residues before the CDR3 terminus, with the missing tail filled in from the germline J gene. The rearrangement joins TRBV18 to TRBJ1-1; 7 bases are shared with TRBD1. After removal of 1 base from V and 1 base from J, the junction contained 0 bases not matched to a gene. CDR1 KGHSH and CDR2 LQKENI come from the germline V gene. CDR3 length: 14 residues. The DNA read from the CDR3 is TGTGCCAGCTCACCACAGGGGGCGAACACTGAA. Residues: CASSPQGANTE. The whole CDR3 protein is CASSPQGANTEAFF. Full variable domain (outside the CDR3, taken from reference TRBV18 and TRBJ1-1): NAGVMQNPRHLVRRRGQEARLRCSPMKGHSHVYWYRQLPEEGLKFMVYLQKENIIDESGMPKERFSAEFPKEGPSILRIQQVVRGDSAAYFCASSPQGANTEAFFGQGTRLTVV.

Turning to this clone: From the germline J gene comes the end of the CDR3, since the read stops 3 residues before it. This sequence joins TRBV5-1 and TRBJ2-7; D possibly corresponds to TRBD1 (6 bases). Germline V gene sequence: CDR1 SGHRS, CDR2 YFSETQ. The ends were cut back, 4 bases at V and 3 bases at J, with 14 bases in the middle. The CDR3 extends over 14 amino acids. The CDR3 bases that were read are TGCGCCAGCAGCGTGCAGGGGTCCATCTACGAG. Translating gives CASSVQGSIYE. The complete CDR3 reads CASSVQGSIYEQYF.

With respect to this clone: With the read ending 3 residues before the CDR3 end, the germline J gene is used to fill in that end. The gene calls are TRBV20-1 and TRBJ2-5, with a weak D call TRBD1 (5 bases). The CDR3 totals 12 residues. CDR1 and CDR2 from the germline V gene are DFQATT and SNEGSKA (reference sequence). Between the trimmed V and J ends, which lost 6 bases and 1 base, there was a span of 9 bases. The sequenced part of the CDR3 DNA is TGCAGTGCAAGACAGATCCAAGAGACC. Translating gives CSARQIQET. The full CDR3 reads CSARQIQETQYF.

CDR3 DNA (partial): TGTGCCAGCAGCTTAGGGGACAGGGTTTTTCAGCCC. It encodes CASSLGDRVFQP. The whole CDR3 protein is CASSLGDRVFQPQHF. This sequence joins TRBV7-2 and TRBJ1-5; TRBD1 matches 9 bases. The missing CDR3 end, 3 residues past where the read stops, is filled in from the germline J gene. V lost 1 base to trimming and J lost 6 bases; unmatched junction nucleotides: 4. The CDR3 is 15 amino acids. Germline CDR1 is SGHTA and CDR2 is FQGNSA.

CDR3 bases read: TGTGCCTGGGGAGCGGGGTCCACAGATACG. Amino acid sequence: CAWGAGSTDT. The entire CDR3 reads CAWGAGSTDTQYF. This chain links TRBV30 with TRBJ2-3; 7 nucleotides line up with TRBD2. With the read ending 3 residues before the CDR3 end, the germline J gene is used to fill in that end. This CDR3 has 13 residues. Losses at the gene ends were 5 bases for V and 2 bases for J; bases not matched to a gene: 4. CDR1 and CDR2 (germline): GTSNPN, SVGIG (reference sequence).

Turning to this clone: The read halts 3 residues ahead of the CDR3 end, with the missing end drawn from the germline J gene. This chain links TRBV20-1 with TRBJ2-2, with 11 bases that match TRBD1. Germline V CDR1 and CDR2: DFQATT, SNEGSKA (reference sequence). This CDR3 spans 13 amino acids. CDR3 sequence reads: CSAGQGANSPLFF. CDR3 bases read: TGCAGTGCTGGACAGGGGGCGAATTCACCG.

Concerning this clone itself: The CDR3 end lies 3 residues beyond the end of the read and is filled in from the germline J gene. This chain connects TRBV4-2 to TRBJ1-1; perhaps TRBD1 as D (6 bases). This CDR3 spans 18 amino acids. The V end lost 4 bases, the J end lost 4 bases, and 25 bases lay between the germline ends. Germline CDR1 reads LGHNA; CDR2 reads YNFKEQ. CDR3 amino acids: CASSPRTVWHVLSTEAFF. The sequenced CDR3 bases are TGTGCCAGCAGCCCTCGGACAGTCTGGCATGTGTTGAGCACTGAA.

Points on this clone: The sequenced fragment ends 3 residues before the CDR3 boundary, so the rest is inferred from the germline J gene. The chain is built from TRBV18 and TRBJ1-4; weak D call: TRBD1 (6 bases). The germline gives CDR1 KGHSH, CDR2 LQKENI. This CDR3 has 13 residues. V dropped 8 bases and J dropped 5 bases, with 12 bases sitting between them. The CDR3 DNA, read in part, is TGTGCCAGCCAAAAGGGGGAAAATGAAAAA. The encoded protein is CASQKGENEK. From start to end, the CDR3 is CASQKGENEKLFF.

A note on this clone: The read stops 3 residues short of the end of the CDR3; the missing end is completed from the germline J gene. The rearrangement joins TRBV28 to TRBJ1-6, with TRBD1 as a possible D gene (5 bases). V was pared by 5 bases and J by 11 bases, with 19 bases between. The V gene's germline CDR1 is MDHEN and CDR2 SYDVKM. This CDR3 has 15 amino acids. The part of the CDR3 DNA that was read is TGTGCCAGCAGTCGCAAGGGCAGGGCCCCTCCACCC. Translation: CASSRKGRAPPP. The entire CDR3 protein reads CASSRKGRAPPPLHF.

Comment on this clone: The read is 3 residues too short to cover the CDR3 end, so that end is filled in from the germline J gene. The chain carries TRBV12-3 or TRBV12-4 and TRBJ2-3; D uncertain. V was trimmed by 3 bases and J by 7 bases, leaving 14 bases between them. This CDR3 is built from 14 residues. The CDR3 spells CASSFPGRPHTQYF. The DNA read from the CDR3 is TGTGCCAGCAGTTTTCCCGGCAGGCCCCATACG.

With regard to this clone: The read terminates 3 residues ahead of where the CDR3 ends, so the germline J gene completes it. The chain is built from TRBV7-9 and TRBJ1-2; D is unresolved. Looked up from germline, CDR1 is SEHNR and CDR2 is FQNEAQ (reference sequence). The CDR3 spans 13 residues. Here the CDR3 reads CASSGLPLDTYTF. The CDR3 DNA, read in part, is TGTGCCAGCAGCGGCCTACCCCTAGATACC.

Turning to this clone: The observed sequence ends 3 residues before the CDR3 terminus, with the missing tail filled in from the germline J gene. This chain connects TRBV10-3 to TRBJ1-2; D remains ambiguous. From germline, CDR1 is ENHRY and CDR2 SYGVKD. V lost 4 bases, J lost 7 bases, and 13 bases lay in between. The CDR3 has 13 residues. Partial CDR3 DNA: TGTGCCATCAGTGTGAGGGTGGAGAGTGGC. Its protein product is CAISVRVESG. The complete CDR3 protein is CAISVRVESGYTF.

Points on this clone: From the germline J gene comes the end of the CDR3, since the read stops 3 residues before it. This chain joins TRBV19 and TRBJ2-3; a weak D match, TRBD2 (5 bases). The CDR3 has 15 residues. Germline assignment: CDR1 LNHDA and CDR2 SQIVND (reference sequence). CDR3 DNA (partial): TGTGCCAGTATGCCTAGGGTGGCCGCCGGGGAGACG. Encoded protein: CASMPRVAAGET. The complete CDR3 protein is CASMPRVAAGETQYF.

A word on this clone: Read sequence stops 3 residues before the CDR3 end, and the germline J gene provides the missing end. The chain is built from TRBV7-8 and TRBJ2-5, with 9 bases fitting TRBD2. Germline V gene sequence: CDR1 SGHVS, CDR2 FQNEAQ. CDR3 length: 15 residues. The V segment lost 5 bases and the J segment 5 bases; nucleotides outside the gene matches: 9. Partial CDR3 DNA: TGTGCCAGCAGCCTTAGCGGGGGCGTGATGGAGACC. It codes for CASSLSGGVMET. The whole CDR3 region reads CASSLSGGVMETQYF.